Given below is one TCR beta chain in context. Its antigen is not identified. It may be a read error: a sequence one base away is much more abundant. The CDR3 sequence is 19 residues long. CDR1 and CDR2 from the germline V gene are DFQATT and SNEGSKA (reference sequence). A single record per CDR3 protein comes from TCRdb applying MiXCR to the 5' RACE reads. Of about 140,000 distinct CDR3 sequences in the sample, 7% to 9% were seen once. These data come from a study of CD8 T cells in ankylosing spondylitis. Study-level findings and limits: There was a TCR beta motif, made of several highly homologous variants, that appeared characteristic of ankylosing spondylitis blood.

Sequenced material: synovial fluid, either unsorted or a sorted T cell fraction (not recorded which). The V gene is TRBV20-1, the J gene TRBJ2-5; 15 bases line up with TRBD2. The sequence derives from a male donor with ankylosing spondylitis. In DNA, the CDR3 is TGCTGTGCTAGAGACGCGGGACTAGCGGGGGGTGGGGCCCAAGAGACCCAGTACTTC. Residues: CCARDAGLAGGGAQETQYF.